These 17 T cell receptor beta chains came from one sample sequenced in a study of regulatory T cells in long-lasting Graves disease (dated by TCRdb to about 2021). Explained via the paper, the time point label denotes: newly diagnosed GD, antithyroid drugs for less than 3 months. For both TCR sequencing and RNA sequencing, RNA was extracted from PBMCs using TRIzol. The method behind the library was multiplex PCR. Sequencing took place on an Illumina HiSeq 4000. To build TCR beta libraries, CDR3 regions were amplified by Arm-PCR using iRepertoire HTBI primers. TCRdb trimmed public reads at Q25 via fastp, called clones via MiXCR and kept in-frame beta chains. Identical CDR3 protein sequences are pooled into one entry, listed with their most common genes and DNA. Recorded for this sample are about 420,000 distinct CDR3 sequences; around 17% of them occurred a single time. The top ten clonotypes cover approximately 22% of the sample.

This same sample was also taken into another study, of T cells in Graves' hyperthyroidism and ophthalmopathy.

The starting material was peripheral blood mononuclear cells (PBMCs), obtained at new diagnosis, from a patient treated with antithyroid drugs. Receptor source: a young woman with Graves disease. Donor details come from another sample of the same person, matched by shared clones.

In regard to this clonotype: At one end the junction does not follow the germline gene, possibly because of a read error. V is TRBV4-3 and J is TRBJ2-1; D remains ambiguous. CDR1 LGHNA and CDR2 YSLEER come from the germline V gene. The CDR3 extends over 13 amino acids. CDR3 sequence (DNA): TGCGCCAGCAGCCAAGTCAACTACACTGAGCAGTTCTTC. As protein: CASSQVNYTEQFF.

This clonotype was found a few times. This chain uses TRBV18 with TRBJ1-3; maybe TRBD1 (5 bases). V dropped 4 bases and J dropped 3 bases, with 19 bases sitting between them. The CDR3 extends over 17 amino acids. Germline V gene data show CDR1 as KGHSH and CDR2 as LQKENI. CDR3 sequence reads: CASSLFEAGSIGNTIYF. The CDR3 DNA is TGTGCCAGCTCACTTTTCGAAGCAGGGTCTATTGGAAACACCATATATTTT.

This clonotype was seen ten or more times. The CDR3: CASSFGQPTGNEQFF. CDR3 in DNA: TGTGCCAGCAGTTTCGGGCAGCCGACCGGCAATGAGCAGTTCTTC. The chain joins TRBV12-3 or TRBV12-4 to TRBJ2-1; D unclear. V was cut by 3 bases and J by 6 bases, with 15 bases left in between. This CDR3 has 15 residues.

This clonotype came up many times. CDR3 region: CASSLASSNQPQHF. CDR3 DNA: TGTGCCAGCAGCTTGGCATCAAGCAATCAGCCCCAGCATTTT. The V and J genes are TRBV5-6 and TRBJ1-5; D is ambiguous. Germline CDR1 and CDR2: SGHDT and YYEEEE. The V end was cut by 0 bases, the J end by 1 base, with 5 bases between. The length of the CDR3 is 14 residues.

The chain joins TRBV5-1 to TRBJ1-1, with a tentative D call TRBD1 (5 bases). There are 14 residues in the CDR3. Trimming removed 0 bases from V and 4 bases from J, with 10 bases in between. Looked up from germline, CDR1 is SGHRS and CDR2 is YFSETQ. CDR3 in amino acids: CASSLAGTLTEAFF. The CDR3 coding sequence is TGCGCCAGCAGCTTGGCTGGGACCCTCACTGAAGCTTTCTTT.

A word on this clonotype: At one end, the junction sequence differs from germline, possibly due to a read error. The chain combines TRBV7-7 with TRBJ2-1; 9 nucleotides line up with TRBD2. The CDR3 extends over 17 amino acids. CDR1 and CDR2 (germline): SSHAT, FNYEAQ (reference sequence). CDR3 region: CASSSRRGLAGSGEQFF. DNA for the CDR3: TGTGCTAGCAGCTCCCGCAGGGGCCTAGCGGGGAGCGGTGAGCAGTTCTTC.

This clonotype was recorded many times. The V gene is TRBV28, the J gene TRBJ2-1; no definite D call. Trimming pared 2 bases from V and 4 bases from J, leaving 15 bases between. The CDR3 is made up of 16 amino acids. Germline values: CDR1 MDHEN, CDR2 SYDVKM. The CDR3 protein is CASSLRPDGLYNEQFF. The CDR3 DNA reads as TGTGCCAGCAGTTTACGACCGGACGGGTTATACAATGAGCAGTTCTTC. Full variable domain (remainder filled in from reference TRBV28 and TRBJ2-1): DVKVTQSSRYLVKRTGEKVFLECVQDMDHENMFWYRQDPGLGLRLIYFSYDVKMKEKGDIPEGYSVSREKKERFSLILESASTNQTSMYLCASSLRPDGLYNEQFFGPGTRLTVL.

This clonotype was counted at least ten times. CDR3 DNA: TGTGCCAGCAGTTTGGGTCGCGGGGAGCTGTTTTTT. Residues: CASSLGRGELFF. The genes are TRBV28 and TRBJ2-2, with no clear D. V was trimmed by 3 bases and J by 7 bases, leaving 6 bases between them. The germline V gene encodes CDR1 MDHEN and CDR2 SYDVKM. The CDR3 runs to 12 residues.

Ten or more counts support this clonotype. The rearrangement joins TRBV30 to TRBJ2-5, with a possible D match to TRBD2 (6 bases). Germline loops: CDR1 GTSNPN, CDR2 SVGIG (reference sequence). The V and J ends lost 3 bases and 5 bases respectively, with 10 bases between them. CDR3 length equals 12 residues. CDR3 region: CAWSHGGETQYF. The CDR3 bases are TGTGCCTGGAGCCACGGAGGGGAGACCCAGTACTTC. The full variable domain, its missing parts supplied by reference TRBV30 and TRBJ2-5, is SQTIHQWPATLVQPVGSPLSLECTVEGTSNPNLYWYRQAAGRGLQLLFYSVGIGQISSEVPQNLSASRPQDRQFILSSKKLLLSDSGFYLCAWSHGGETQYFGPGTRLLVL.

This chain links TRBV7-9 with TRBJ1-1; D call uncertain. Looked up from germline, CDR1 is SEHNR and CDR2 is FQNEAQ (reference sequence). This CDR3 comprises 14 residues. Trimming took 6 bases from V and 1 from J, leaving 12 bases between them. The CDR3 bases are TGTGCCAGCAGTCCTTCTTTGGGGAACACTGAAGCTTTCTTT. Encoded protein: CASSPSLGNTEAFF.

This clonotype was found many times. The V call is TRBV28, the J call TRBJ2-1, with 7 positions matching TRBD2. CDR3 length equals 13 residues. Germline V CDR1 and CDR2: MDHEN, SYDVKM. Trimming removed 5 bases from V and 3 bases from J; junction bases left unmatched: 1. In DNA form, the CDR3 reads TGTGCCAGCAGTGGGACTAACTACAATGAGCAGTTCTTC. Its protein is CASSGTNYNEQFF.

The CDR3 DNA reads as TGTGCCACCAGCAGGGGTTTGGGGGTCGAGCAGTACTTC. The encoded protein is CATSRGLGVEQYF. The chain joins TRBV15 to TRBJ2-7; either TRBD1 or TRBD2 may supply D (5 bases each). This CDR3 has 13 amino acids. In germline, CDR1 is LNHNV, CDR2 YYDKDF (reference sequence). Trimming took 3 bases from V and 6 from J, leaving 12 bases between them.

In its sample, this clonotype was seen many times. The CDR3 here is CSATQGGYTEAFF. The CDR3 DNA is TGCAGTGCGACGCAGGGGGGATACACTGAAGCTTTCTTT. This chain connects TRBV20-1 to TRBJ1-1; TRBD1 aligns across 7 bases. CDR3 length: 13 amino acids. CDR1 DFQATT and CDR2 SNEGSKA come from the germline V gene (reference sequence). V trimming: 6 bases; J trimming: 3 bases; junction bases outside the gene matches: 7.

This clonotype was seen many times. The V call is TRBV7-8, the J call TRBJ2-7; the match to TRBD2 covers 10 bases. This CDR3 spans 16 amino acids. Germline CDR1 is SGHVS and CDR2 is FQNEAQ. V lost 5 bases, J lost 3 bases, and 10 bases stayed unmatched. The CDR3 sequence is CASSIGLAGDGYEQYF. CDR3 coding DNA: TGTGCCAGCAGCATCGGGCTAGCGGGAGACGGCTACGAGCAGTACTTC.

In this sample, this clonotype turned up many times. The chain employs TRBV27 and TRBJ2-1; unclear D gene. The CDR3 contains 13 residues. Germline V lookup: CDR1 MNHEY, CDR2 SMNVEV (reference sequence). V lost 1 base and J 8 bases, leaving 9 bases between the germline ends. The CDR3 protein is CASSLYLGDEQFF. The CDR3 DNA follows: TGTGCCAGCAGTTTATACTTAGGCGATGAGCAGTTCTTC.

This clonotype has at least ten counts. V is TRBV11-2 and J is TRBJ2-3; 9 nucleotides match TRBD2. Germline trimming cut 0 bases from V and 2 bases from J; bases unmatched to any gene: 3. The CDR3 is 16 residues long. In germline, CDR1 is SGHAT, CDR2 FQNNGV. The CDR3, as DNA: TGTGCCAGCAGCTTAGAAGTAGCGGGAGACACAGATACGCAGTATTTT. Translation gives CASSLEVAGDTDTQYF.

As concerns this clonotype: A much larger clone lies one base from this, so it may be a read error. The DNA of the CDR3 is TGTGCCGGCAGCTTAGGAGGAGTCATGAACACTGAAGCTTTCTTT. This gives the protein CAGSLGGVMNTEAFF. The chain joins TRBV11-3 to TRBJ1-1; D ambiguous. Germline CDR1 and CDR2: SGHNT and YENEEA. The CDR3 runs 15 residues.